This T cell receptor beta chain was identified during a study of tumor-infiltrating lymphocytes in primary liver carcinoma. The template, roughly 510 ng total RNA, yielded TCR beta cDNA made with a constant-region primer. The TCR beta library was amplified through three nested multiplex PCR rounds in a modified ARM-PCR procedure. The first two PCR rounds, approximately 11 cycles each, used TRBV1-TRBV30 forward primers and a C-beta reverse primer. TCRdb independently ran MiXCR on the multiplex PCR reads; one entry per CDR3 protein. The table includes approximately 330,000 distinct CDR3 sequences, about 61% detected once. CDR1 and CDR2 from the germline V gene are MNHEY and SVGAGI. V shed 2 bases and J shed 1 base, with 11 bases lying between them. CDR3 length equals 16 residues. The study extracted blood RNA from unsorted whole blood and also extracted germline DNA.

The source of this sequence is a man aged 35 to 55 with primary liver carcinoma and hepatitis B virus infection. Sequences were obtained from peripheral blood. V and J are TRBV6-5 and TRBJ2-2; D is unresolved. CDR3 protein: CASSYGSQMNTGELFF. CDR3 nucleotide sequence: TGTGCCAGCAGTTACGGGTCTCAGATGAACACCGGGGAGCTGTTTTTT.